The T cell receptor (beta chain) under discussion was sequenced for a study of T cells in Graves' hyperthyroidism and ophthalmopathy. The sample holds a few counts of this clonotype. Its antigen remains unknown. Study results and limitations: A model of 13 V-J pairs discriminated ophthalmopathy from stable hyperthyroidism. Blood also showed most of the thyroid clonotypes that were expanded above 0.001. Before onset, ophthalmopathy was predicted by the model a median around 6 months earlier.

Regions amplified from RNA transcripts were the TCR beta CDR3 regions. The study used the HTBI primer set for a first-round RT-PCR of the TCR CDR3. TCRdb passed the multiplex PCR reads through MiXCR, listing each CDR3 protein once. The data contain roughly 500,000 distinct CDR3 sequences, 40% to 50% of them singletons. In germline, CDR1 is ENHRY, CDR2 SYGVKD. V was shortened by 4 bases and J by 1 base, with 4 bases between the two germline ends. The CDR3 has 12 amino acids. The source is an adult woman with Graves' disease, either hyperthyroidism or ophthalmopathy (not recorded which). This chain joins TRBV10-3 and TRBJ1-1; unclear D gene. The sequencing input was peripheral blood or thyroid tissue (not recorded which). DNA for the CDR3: TGTGCCATCAGTGCGGAGAACACTGAAGCTTTCTTT. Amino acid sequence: CAISAENTEAFF.